This paragraph covers one TCR beta chain sequence. As handled by the study authors: Using reference gene primer amplification, nucleated cell counts were estimated. TCRdb keeps only in-frame clones here, not all; method: immunoSEQ multiplex PCR. V, J and clone size are taken as reported in that table, and D and trimming were inferred from the DNA itself. The table records approximately 300,000 clones, just under 90% of them present only once. The Seattle patients joined while their infection was active and were tracked longitudinally afterward. These data originate in a study of blood T cell repertoires in COVID-19. For the study at large: Sources were T cells, B-cell-depleted T cells, or PBMCs; the material itself was cDNA or gDNA.

The CDR3 loop spans 15 amino acids. V shed 3 bases and J 9 bases; nucleotides not matched to a gene: 8. Looked up from germline, CDR1 is SGHRS and CDR2 is YFSETQ. Sequenced: peripheral blood. This chain uses TRBV5-1 with TRBJ2-1; 11 nucleotides line up with TRBD2. The sequence came from a woman between 25 and 40 years old with COVID-19, enrolled during active disease. In DNA, the CDR3 is TGCGCCAGCAGCTGGGATAGCGGGGGGGCTCGTGAGCAGTTCTTC. Translated, it gives CASSWDSGGAREQFF. Based on the CDR3 plus reference TRBV5-1 and TRBJ2-1, the full variable domain is KAGVTQTPRYLIKTRGQQVTLSCSPISGHRSVSWYQQTPGQGLQFLFEYFSETQRNKGNFPGRFSGRQFSNSRSEMNVSTLELGDSALYLCASSWDSGGAREQFFGPGTRLTVL.